Presented here are 3 T cell receptor beta chains from one specimen sequenced in a study of blood T cell repertoires in COVID-19. The method was immunoSEQ multiplex PCR; TCRdb's version includes in-frame clones alone and lacks a portion of them. The table records 60,000 or so clones, roughly 74% of them present only once. Material: peripheral blood. These receptors were obtained from a woman older than 75 with acute or convalescent COVID-19.

CDR3 residues: CASSYSRQGTNVLTF. CDR3 coding DNA: TGTGCCAGCAGTTACTCGCGCCAGGGTACCAACGTCCTGACTTTC. The chain uses TRBV6-5 and TRBJ2-6; D might be TRBD1 (5 bases). Per the germline V gene, CDR1 is MNHEY and CDR2 is SVGAGI. The CDR3 runs 15 residues. The germline V and J ends were trimmed by 0 bases and 8 bases, with 11 bases remaining between them.

The chain uses TRBV27 and TRBJ2-5; 9 positions match TRBD2. Germline V gene lookup returns CDR1 MNHEY and CDR2 SMNVEV (reference sequence). The CDR3 is 17 residues long. The junction had 8 bases not matched to a gene; V was cut back by 3 bases and J by 0 bases. The CDR3 nucleotides read TGTGCCAGCAGTTTTAGGGTAGCGGGAGAGTACCAAGAGACCCAGTACTTC. Translated: CASSFRVAGEYQETQYF.

The chain employs TRBV18 and TRBJ1-6; a possible D gene is TRBD1 (6 bases). This CDR3 has 14 residues. V was clipped by 4 bases and J by 10 bases, with 14 bases between them. Germline loops: CDR1 KGHSH, CDR2 LQKENI. CDR3 loop: CASSQGVWESPLHF. The CDR3 region has the DNA TGTGCCAGCTCACAGGGGGTATGGGAATCACCCCTCCACTTT.